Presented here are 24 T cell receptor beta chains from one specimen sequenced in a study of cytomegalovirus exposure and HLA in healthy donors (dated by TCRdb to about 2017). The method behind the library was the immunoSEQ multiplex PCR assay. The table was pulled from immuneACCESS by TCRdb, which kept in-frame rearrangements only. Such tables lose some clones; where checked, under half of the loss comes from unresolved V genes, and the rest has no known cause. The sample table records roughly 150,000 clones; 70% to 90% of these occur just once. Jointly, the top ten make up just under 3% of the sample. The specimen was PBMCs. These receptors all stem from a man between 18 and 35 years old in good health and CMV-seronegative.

CDR3 DNA sequence: TGCGCCAGCAGAGGGGGCATTCCGAACACTGAAGCTTTCTTT. This codes for CASRGGIPNTEAFF. The chain couples TRBV5-1 to TRBJ1-1, with TRBD1 matching over 7 bases. Trimming cost V 5 bases and J 1 base; bases outside gene matches: 5. The germline V gene encodes CDR1 SGHRS and CDR2 YFSETQ. The CDR3 loop spans 14 amino acids.

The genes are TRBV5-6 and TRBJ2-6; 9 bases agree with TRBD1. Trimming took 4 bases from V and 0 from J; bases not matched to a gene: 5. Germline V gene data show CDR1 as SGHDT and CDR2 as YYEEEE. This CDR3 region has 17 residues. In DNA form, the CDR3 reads TGTGCCAGCAGCCTTGGACAGGGGCACTCTGGGGCCAACGTCCTGACTTTC. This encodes CASSLGQGHSGANVLTF.

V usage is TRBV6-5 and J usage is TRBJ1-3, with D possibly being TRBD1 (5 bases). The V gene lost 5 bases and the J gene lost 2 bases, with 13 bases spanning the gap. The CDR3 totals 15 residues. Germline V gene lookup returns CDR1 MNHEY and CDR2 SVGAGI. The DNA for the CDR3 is TGTGCCAGCAGTACAGGAGGAGGGACTGGAAACACCATATATTTT. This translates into CASSTGGGTGNTIYF.

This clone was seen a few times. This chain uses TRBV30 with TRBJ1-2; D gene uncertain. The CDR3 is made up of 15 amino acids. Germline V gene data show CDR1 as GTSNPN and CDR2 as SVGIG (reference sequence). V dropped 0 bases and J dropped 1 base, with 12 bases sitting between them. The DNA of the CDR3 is TGTGCCTGGAGTGTAGGAGGGTCTGGTAACTATGGCTACACCTTC. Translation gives CAWSVGGSGNYGYTF.

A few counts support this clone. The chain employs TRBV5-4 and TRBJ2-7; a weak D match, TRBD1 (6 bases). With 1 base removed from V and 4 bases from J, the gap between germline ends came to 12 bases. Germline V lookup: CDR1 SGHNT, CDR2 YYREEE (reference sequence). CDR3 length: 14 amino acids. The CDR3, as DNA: TGTGCCAGCAGCTTGTCAGGGGACCTATACGAGCAGTACTTC. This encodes CASSLSGDLYEQYF.

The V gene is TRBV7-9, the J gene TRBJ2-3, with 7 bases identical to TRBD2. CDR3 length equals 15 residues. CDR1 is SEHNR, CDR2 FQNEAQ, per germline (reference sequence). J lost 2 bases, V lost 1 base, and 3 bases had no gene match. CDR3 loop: CASSLDGGITDTQYF. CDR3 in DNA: TGTGCCAGCAGCTTAGACGGGGGGATCACAGATACGCAGTATTTT.

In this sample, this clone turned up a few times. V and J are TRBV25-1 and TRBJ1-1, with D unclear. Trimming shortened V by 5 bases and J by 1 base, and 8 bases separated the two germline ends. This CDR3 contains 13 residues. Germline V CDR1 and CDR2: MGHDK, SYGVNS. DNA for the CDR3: TGTGCCAGCAGTACAGAGGGGAACACTGAAGCTTTCTTT. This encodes CASSTEGNTEAFF.

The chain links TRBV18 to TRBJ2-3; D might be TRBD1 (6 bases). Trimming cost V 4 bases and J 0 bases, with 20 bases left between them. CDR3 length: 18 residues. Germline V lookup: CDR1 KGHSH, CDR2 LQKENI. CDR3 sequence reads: CASSRRDIPGASTDTQYF. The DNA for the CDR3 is TGTGCCAGCTCACGCCGGGACATCCCTGGGGCTAGCACAGATACGCAGTATTTT.

CDR3 in amino acids: CASSPGGIQPQHF. The CDR3, as DNA: TGTGCCAGCTCACCAGGGGGGATTCAGCCCCAGCATTTT. The rearrangement joins TRBV18 to TRBJ1-5; perhaps TRBD1 as D (5 bases). Per the germline V gene, CDR1 is KGHSH and CDR2 is LQKENI. With 2 bases removed from V and 6 bases from J, the gap between germline ends came to 8 bases. The CDR3 totals 13 residues.

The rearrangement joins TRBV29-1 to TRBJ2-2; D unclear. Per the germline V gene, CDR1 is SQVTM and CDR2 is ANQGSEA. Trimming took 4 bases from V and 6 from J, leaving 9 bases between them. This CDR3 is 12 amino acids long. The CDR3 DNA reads TGCAGCGTTGGTACAGCAGCCGGGGAGCTGTTTTTT. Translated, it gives CSVGTAAGELFF.

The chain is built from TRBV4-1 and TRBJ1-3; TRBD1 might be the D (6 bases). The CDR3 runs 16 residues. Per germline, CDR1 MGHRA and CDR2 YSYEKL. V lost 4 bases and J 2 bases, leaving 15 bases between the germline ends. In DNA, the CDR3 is TGCGCCAGCAGCCTCCCGAAAGGGGGTGCTGGAAACACCATATATTTT. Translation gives CASSLPKGGAGNTIYF.

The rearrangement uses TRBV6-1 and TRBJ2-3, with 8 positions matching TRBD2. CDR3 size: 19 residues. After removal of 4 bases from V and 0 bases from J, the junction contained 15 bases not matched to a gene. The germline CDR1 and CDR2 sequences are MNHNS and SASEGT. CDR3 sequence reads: CASSGRVARERESTDTQYF. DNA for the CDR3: TGTGCCAGCAGTGGTAGGGTCGCTCGGGAGCGGGAGAGCACAGATACGCAGTATTTT.

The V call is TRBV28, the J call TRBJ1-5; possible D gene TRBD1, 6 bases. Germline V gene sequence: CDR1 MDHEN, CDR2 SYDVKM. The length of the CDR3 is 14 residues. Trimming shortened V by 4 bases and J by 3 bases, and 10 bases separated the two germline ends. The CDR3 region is CASSSRTANQPQHF. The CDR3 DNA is TGTGCCAGCAGTTCCAGGACAGCCAATCAGCCCCAGCATTTT.

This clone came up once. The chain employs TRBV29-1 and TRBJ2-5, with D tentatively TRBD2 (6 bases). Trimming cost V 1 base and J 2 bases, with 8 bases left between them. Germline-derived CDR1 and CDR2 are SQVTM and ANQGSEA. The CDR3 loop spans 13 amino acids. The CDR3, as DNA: TGCAGCGTTGAAGGGGGGGAGCAAGAGACCCAGTACTTC. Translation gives CSVEGGEQETQYF. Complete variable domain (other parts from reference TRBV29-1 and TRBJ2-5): SAVISQKPSRDICQRGTSLTIQCQVDSQVTMMFWYRQQPGQSLTLIATANQGSEATYESGFVIDKFPISRPNLTFSTLTVSNMSPEDSSIYLCSVEGGEQETQYFGPGTRLLVL.

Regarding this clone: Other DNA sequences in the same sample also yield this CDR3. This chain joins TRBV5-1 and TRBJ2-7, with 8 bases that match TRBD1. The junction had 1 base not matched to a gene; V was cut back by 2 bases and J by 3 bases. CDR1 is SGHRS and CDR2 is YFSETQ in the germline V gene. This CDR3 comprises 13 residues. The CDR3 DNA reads TGCGCCAGCAGCTTAACAGGGGGCTACGAGCAGTACTTC. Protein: CASSLTGGYEQYF.

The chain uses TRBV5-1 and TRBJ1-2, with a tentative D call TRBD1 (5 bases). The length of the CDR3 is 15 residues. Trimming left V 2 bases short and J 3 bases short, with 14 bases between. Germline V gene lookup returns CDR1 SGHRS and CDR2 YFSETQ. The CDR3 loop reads CASSLVAGLYYGYTF. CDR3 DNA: TGCGCCAGCAGCTTAGTGGCAGGGCTTTACTATGGCTACACCTTC.

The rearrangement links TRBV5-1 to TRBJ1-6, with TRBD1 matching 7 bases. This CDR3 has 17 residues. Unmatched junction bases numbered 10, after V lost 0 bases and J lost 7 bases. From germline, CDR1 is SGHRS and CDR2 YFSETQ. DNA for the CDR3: TGCGCCAGCAGCTTGGCCGAAAGGGGGCGAGGGAATTCACCCCTCCACTTT. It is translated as CASSLAERGRGNSPLHF.

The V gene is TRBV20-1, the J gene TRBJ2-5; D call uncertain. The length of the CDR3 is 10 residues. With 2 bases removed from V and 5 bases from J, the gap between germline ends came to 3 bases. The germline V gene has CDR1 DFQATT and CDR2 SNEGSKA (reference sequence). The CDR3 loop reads CSARSETQYF. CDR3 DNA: TGCAGTGCTAGAAGCGAGACCCAGTACTTC.

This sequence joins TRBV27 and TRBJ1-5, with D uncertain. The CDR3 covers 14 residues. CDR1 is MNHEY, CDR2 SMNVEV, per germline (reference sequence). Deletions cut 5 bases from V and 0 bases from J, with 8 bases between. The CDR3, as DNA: TGTGCCAGCAGTCCACATTTTAGCAATCAGCCCCAGCATTTT. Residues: CASSPHFSNQPQHF.

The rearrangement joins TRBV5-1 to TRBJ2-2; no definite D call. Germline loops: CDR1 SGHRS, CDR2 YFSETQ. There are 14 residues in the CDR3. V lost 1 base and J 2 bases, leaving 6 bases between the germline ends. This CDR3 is CASSLLGNTGELFF. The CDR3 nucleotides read TGCGCCAGCAGCTTGCTAGGCAACACCGGGGAGCTGTTTTTT. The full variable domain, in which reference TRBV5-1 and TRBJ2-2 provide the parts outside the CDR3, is KAGVTQTPRYLIKTRGQQVTLSCSPISGHRSVSWYQQTPGQGLQFLFEYFSETQRNKGNFPGRFSGRQFSNSRSEMNVSTLELGDSALYLCASSLLGNTGELFFGEGSRLTVL.

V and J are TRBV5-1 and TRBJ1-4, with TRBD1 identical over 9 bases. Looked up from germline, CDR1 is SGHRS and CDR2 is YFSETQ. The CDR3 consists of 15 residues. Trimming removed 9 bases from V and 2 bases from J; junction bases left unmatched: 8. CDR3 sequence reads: CATGQGLGTNEKLFF. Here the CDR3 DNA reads TGCGCCACGGGACAGGGACTTGGGACTAATGAAAAACTGTTTTTT.

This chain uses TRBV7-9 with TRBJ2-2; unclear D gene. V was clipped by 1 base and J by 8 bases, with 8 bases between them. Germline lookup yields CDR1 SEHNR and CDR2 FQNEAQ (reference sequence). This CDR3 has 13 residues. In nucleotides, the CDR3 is TGTGCCAGCAGCTTAGGAGCCCCGGGGGAGCTGTTTTTT. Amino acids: CASSLGAPGELFF. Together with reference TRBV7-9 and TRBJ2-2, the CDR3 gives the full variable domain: DTGVSQNPRHKITKRGQNVTFRCDPISEHNRLYWYRQTLGQGPEFLTYFQNEAQLEKSRLLSDRFSAERPKGSFSTLEIQRTEQGDSAMYLCASSLGAPGELFFGEGSRLTVL.

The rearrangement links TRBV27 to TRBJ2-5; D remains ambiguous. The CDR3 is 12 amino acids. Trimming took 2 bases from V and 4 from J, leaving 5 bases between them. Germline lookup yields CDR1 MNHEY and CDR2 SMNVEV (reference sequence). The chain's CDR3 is CASSLVAETQYF. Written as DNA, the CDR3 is TGTGCCAGCAGTTTAGTGGCAGAGACCCAGTACTTC.

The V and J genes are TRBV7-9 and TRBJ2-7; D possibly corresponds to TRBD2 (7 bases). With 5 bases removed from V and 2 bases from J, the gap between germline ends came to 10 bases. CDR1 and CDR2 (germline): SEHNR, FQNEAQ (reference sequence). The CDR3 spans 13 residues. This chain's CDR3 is CASSPGGAYEQYV. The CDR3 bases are TGTGCCAGCAGCCCGGGGGGCGCCTACGAGCAGTACGTC.